The 8 T cell receptor beta chains below all came from one sample that was sequenced in a study of Graves' ophthalmopathy and Graves' hyperthyroidism. CDR3 regions of TCR beta were amplified from RNA transcripts. First-round RT-PCR with HTBI primers preceded a second-round multiplex PCR. TCRdb analysed the multiplex PCR reads with MiXCR anew, one entry per CDR3 protein. The sample shows about 740,000 distinct CDR3 sequences, 40% of them seen only once. Source material: peripheral blood. The receptor source for this set is an adult man with Graves' ophthalmopathy.

CDR3 residues: CASSRRTVSTGELFF. The CDR3 region has the DNA TGTGCCAGCAGCCGCCGGACTGTGTCCACCGGGGAGCTGTTTTTT. The chain carries TRBV7-2 and TRBJ2-2, with D maybe TRBD2 (5 bases). CDR3 length: 15 amino acids. The V gene's germline CDR1 is SGHTA and CDR2 FQGNSA. V dropped 5 bases and J dropped 4 bases, with 14 bases sitting between them.

The sample holds many counts of this clonotype. This chain links TRBV29-1 with TRBJ1-2; 7 nucleotides align to TRBD1. The germline V gene encodes CDR1 SQVTM and CDR2 ANQGSEA. The CDR3 runs to 16 residues. The trim removed 6 bases at V and 0 bases at J, leaving 13 bases unmatched. The chain's CDR3 is CSVPPTGPQANYGYTF. The CDR3 DNA sequence: TGCAGCGTACCGCCGACAGGGCCTCAAGCTAACTATGGCTACACCTTC.

This clonotype has at least ten counts. The chain recombines TRBV29-1 with TRBJ2-5, with D hard to call. CDR3 length: 13 residues. V was cut by 3 bases and J by 2 bases, with 10 bases left in between. Looked up from germline, CDR1 is SQVTM and CDR2 is ANQGSEA. CDR3 nucleotide sequence: TGCAGCGTTGACGCGGTGGATCAAGAGACCCAGTACTTC. It yields the protein CSVDAVDQETQYF.

This clonotype was seen ten or more times. The chain combines TRBV7-9 with TRBJ2-5, with 8 positions matching TRBD1. CDR1 is SEHNR and CDR2 is FQNEAQ in the germline V gene (reference sequence). The V segment lost 3 bases and the J segment 5 bases; nucleotides outside the gene matches: 8. The CDR3 is 15 residues long. The CDR3 region has the DNA TGTGCCAGCAGCTTGCGTAGTAGGACAGGGGAGACCCAGTACTTC. Amino acids: CASSLRSRTGETQYF.

Only a few counts were recorded for this clonotype. The V and J genes are TRBV20-1 and TRBJ1-4; D unresolved. The germline V gene encodes CDR1 DFQATT and CDR2 SNEGSKA (reference sequence). The CDR3 totals 11 residues. V lost 2 bases and J lost 7, with 5 bases in between. The CDR3 reads CSARWFEKLFF. In DNA form, the CDR3 reads TGCAGTGCTAGATGGTTTGAAAAACTGTTTTTT.

This clonotype was seen a single time. V usage is TRBV7-9 and J usage is TRBJ2-5; D call uncertain. CDR3 size: 14 residues. The germline CDR1 and CDR2 sequences are SEHNR and FQNEAQ (reference sequence). V lost 7 bases and J lost 1, with 13 bases in between. The CDR3 protein is CASNEGQTQETQYF. CDR3 sequence (DNA): TGTGCCAGCAACGAAGGCCAAACCCAAGAGACCCAGTACTTC.

This clonotype showed up many times. CDR3 amino acids: CASSMGDAETQYF. The CDR3, as DNA: TGTGCCAGTAGTATGGGTGATGCGGAGACCCAGTACTTC. The gene calls are TRBV19 and TRBJ2-5; D unclear. Trimming left V 3 bases short and J 5 bases short, with 10 bases between. The CDR3 consists of 13 residues. CDR1 is LNHDA and CDR2 is SQIVND in the germline V gene (reference sequence).

With regard to this clonotype: One junction end disagrees with the germline gene, perhaps due to a read error. The rearrangement joins TRBV10-3 to TRBJ2-6; 8 positions match TRBD1. The CDR3 sequence is 17 residues long. The germline CDR1 and CDR2 sequences are ENHRY and SYGVKD. DNA for the CDR3: TGTGCCAGCAGTGTAGAGACAGGGGTCTCTGGGGCCAACGTCCTGACTTTC. Amino acids: CASSVETGVSGANVLTF.